A single TCR beta chain is shown here with its context. Its antigen is undetermined. Every patient with CD3G deficiency had evidence of autoimmunity. Patients aged 2 to 39 years had fewer naive T cells. This specimen comes from a study of regulatory T cells. The study's findings and limits: Patient CD8+ T cells trended nonsignificantly toward lower Shannon entropy than control CD8+ cells. Patient repertoires had restricted TRB V-J pairs and skewed V and J usage, most in Tregs.

Per germline, CDR1 MDHEN and CDR2 SYDVKM. This CDR3 has 14 residues. V lost 4 bases, J lost 2 bases, and 12 bases lay in between. Primers: 52 TRBV forward and 13 TRBJ reverse. Measured with immunoSEQ multiplex PCR; TCRdb has only the in-frame clones, and not every one. The sample has approximately 9,000 clones; over 75% are singletons. Sequenced material: CD8+ T cells sorted from blood. This TCR was recovered from a person aged 18-30 years with CD3G deficiency. The chain links TRBV28 to TRBJ2-7; weak D call: TRBD2 (6 bases). The CDR3 DNA reads as TGTGCCAGCAGTTCCCAGTGGGGGGCCTACGAGCAGTACTTC. As protein: CASSSQWGAYEQYF.